This is a list of T cell receptor beta chains from one sample in a study of a mutant IDH1 vaccine in newly diagnosed glioma. What these receptors recognize is not known. Method: immunoSEQ multiplex PCR; TCRdb's copy keeps in-frame clones and lacks some. Of 55,000 to 65,000 clones in the sample, around three quarters were seen once. This material consisted of PBMCs, taken from a glioma patient whose treatment included an IDH1 peptide vaccine. The source of these receptors is a man aged 45-65 years with glioma. The CDR3 runs from the conserved cysteine through the conserved F or W. D genes are given only for firm matches. Clone size is not always given. Where it is, it says once, few, many or a class for expanded clones.

j_call clone_size d_call v_call cdr3_nt cdr3_aa
TRBJ2-3 . TRBD1 TRBV6-5 TGTGCCACCAGGACAGGTACAGATACGCAGTATTTT CATRTGTDTQYF
TRBJ2-1 . TRBD1 TRBV9 TGTGCCAGCAGCGCCGGGACAGACTCCTACAATGAGCAGTTCTTC CASSAGTDSYNEQFF
TRBJ1-1 . . TRBV29-1 TGCAGCGTTGAAGCCTGGACGGGGGGGGAAACTGAAGCTTTCTTT CSVEAWTGGETEAFF
TRBJ2-1 . . TRBV19 TGTGCCAGTAGTTTCACAGGGAGACAGCAGTTCTTC CASSFTGRQQFF
TRBJ1-5 . . TRBV9 TGTGCCAGCAGCGAGAGGGGTGGTCAGCCCCAGCATTTT CASSERGGQPQHF
TRBJ1-1 . . TRBV28 TGTGCCACCGGGAGGGGGTGGACCCTGGAAGCTTTCTTT CATGRGWTLEAFF
TRBJ1-4 few . TRBV14 TGTGCCAGCAGCCAAAGGAACAGGATTAATGAAAAACTGTTTTTT CASSQRNRINEKLFF
TRBJ2-5 . . TRBV6-6 TGTGCCAGCAGTTACTCGAACAGGGAAGAGACCCAGTACTTC CASSYSNREETQYF
TRBJ2-1 . TRBD1 TRBV7-9 TGTGCCAGCAGTTCGAGACAGGGGAGTCACAATGAGCAGTTCTTC CASSSRQGSHNEQFF
TRBJ1-2 . . TRBV5-6 TGTGCCAGCAGCCCTGAGGCTAACTATGGCTACACCTTC CASSPEANYGYTF
TRBJ1-4 few . TRBV30 TGTGCCTGGAGACCTCCCGTTGACAGGCTTAATGAAAAACTGTTTTTT CAWRPPVDRLNEKLFF
TRBJ1-5 . TRBD1 TRBV7-9 TGTGCCAGCAGCCGCGGGACAGGGACAGAAAGGAGCAATCAGCCCCAGCATTTT CASSRGTGTERSNQPQHF
TRBJ1-1 . TRBD1 TRBV10-3 TGTGCCATCAGTATTACAGGGGGGAACACTGAAGCTTTCTTT CAISITGGNTEAFF
TRBJ1-1 . . TRBV7-9 TGTGCCAGCAGCCCGTTGAACACTGAAGCTTTCTTT CASSPLNTEAFF
TRBJ2-2 . TRBD1 TRBV5-1 TGCGCCAGCAGCTTGGGGACAGGGAAAGGGGAGCTGTTTTTT CASSLGTGKGELFF
TRBJ1-2 . . TRBV6-5 TGTGCCAGCAGCCGGCGGCGAGAGCAGGGCCGGGGCTACACCTTC CASSRRREQGRGYTF
TRBJ2-2 . . TRBV5-1 TGCGCCAGCTCGTACGGGTCCAACACCGGGGAGCTGTTTTTT CASSYGSNTGELFF
TRBJ1-4 . . TRBV6-5 TGTGCCAGCAGCCGTGACTCGGCGGGTGAAAAACTGTTTTTT CASSRDSAGEKLFF
TRBJ2-5 . TRBD1 TRBV4-1 TGCGCCAGCAGCCCCCTCCGAACAGGGGGCGTAGGCGAGACCCAGTACTTC CASSPLRTGGVGETQYF
TRBJ1-1 . TRBD1 TRBV5-1 TGCGCCAGCAGCCCCGGGACAGGAGCGTCGAACACTGAAGCTTTCTTT CASSPGTGASNTEAFF
TRBJ1-5 . . TRBV2 TGTGCCAGCCGCAGGGCCGGCAATAGCAATCAGCCCCAGCATTTT CASRRAGNSNQPQHF
TRBJ2-7 once . TRBV6-5 TGTGCCAGCAGTTACTCGTTTTCCCAGCCAGGGGAGCAGTACTTC CASSYSFSQPGEQYF
TRBJ2-6 . . TRBV30 TGTGCCCTCGGCGCCTCTGGGGCCAACGTCCTGACTTTC CALGASGANVLTF
TRBJ1-5 . . TRBV6-1 TGTGCCAGCAGTGAAAGGGTCAGTACTCAGCCCCAGCATTTT CASSERVSTQPQHF
TRBJ1-3 . . TRBV27 TGTGCCAGCAGTCCCATCCCGGAATCTGGAAACACCATATATTTT CASSPIPESGNTIYF
TRBJ2-7 once TRBD1 TRBV19 TGTGCCAGTAGTGTAGGACAGGGGGACAACGAGCAGTACTTC CASSVGQGDNEQYF
TRBJ1-1 . TRBD1 TRBV9 TGTGCCAGCAGTGGAAGGGGGCTCTCCACTGAAGCTTTCTTT CASSGRGLSTEAFF
TRBJ2-1 . TRBD1 TRBV10-1 TGCGCCAGCAGTGATTACGGACAGGGGACGGGCTCCTACAATGAGCAGTTCTTC CASSDYGQGTGSYNEQFF
TRBJ2-2 . . TRBV6-5 TGTGCCAGCAGCCACCCCCCACCCGGGGAGCTGTTTTTT CASSHPPPGELFF
TRBJ1-1 few . TRBV30 TGTGCCTGGAGCCGAGGGGGGGACACTGAAGCTTTCTTT CAWSRGGDTEAFF
TRBJ1-3 . TRBD1 TRBV9 TGTGCCAGCAGCGTAGCTGGCCAGGGGGCTGGAAACACCATATATTTT CASSVAGQGAGNTIYF
TRBJ1-2 medium-sized . TRBV7-9 TGTGCCAGCAGCTCTGGGGGCCATGGCTACACCTTC CASSSGGHGYTF
TRBJ2-2 once . TRBV6-1 TGTGCCAGCAGTACAGGGTTAAGCACCGGGGAGCTGTTTTTT CASSTGLSTGELFF
TRBJ2-1 . . TRBV6-4 TGTGCCAGCAGTGACGCGGACGGCGAGCAGTTCTTC CASSDADGEQFF
TRBJ1-1 . . TRBV28 TGTGCCAGCGGCATAGGGTCCGTCCCTGAAGCTTTCTTT CASGIGSVPEAFF
TRBJ1-1 . TRBD1 TRBV4-1 TGCGCCAGCAGCCGGAAGGGACAGGGGGCGATGAACACTGAAGCTTTCTTT CASSRKGQGAMNTEAFF
TRBJ1-5 few . TRBV5-1 TGCGCCAGCAGCTTGGACGGTGGACAGCCCCAGCATTTT CASSLDGGQPQHF
TRBJ1-1 . . TRBV18 TGTGCCAGCTCACCAACTTTGGACACTGAAGCTTTCTTT CASSPTLDTEAFF
TRBJ1-4 . TRBD1 TRBV29-1 TGCAGCGTTGATGTTGGACAGGGAGCTAATGAAAAACTGTTTTTT CSVDVGQGANEKLFF
TRBJ1-1 . TRBD1 TRBV5-1 TGCGCCAGCAGCTGGGGGGGACAGGGAGACACTGAAGCTTTCTTT CASSWGGQGDTEAFF
TRBJ1-2 . TRBD1 TRBV4-1 TGCGCCAGCAGCCAAGAGGGACAGAATGCCTATGGCTACACCTTC CASSQEGQNAYGYTF
TRBJ1-2 . TRBD1 TRBV30 TGTGCCGGGGGACGACAGGGGGCGGGGAGCTATGGCTACACCTTC CAGGRQGAGSYGYTF
TRBJ1-5 . . TRBV18 TGTGCCAGCTCACCACCGCGACGGGATAGCAATCAGCCCCAGCATTTT CASSPPRRDSNQPQHF
TRBJ2-2 . . TRBV5-1 TGCGCCAGCAGCTTGGCGGTAGGGAACACCGGGGAGCTGTTTTTT CASSLAVGNTGELFF
TRBJ2-7 once . TRBV10-3 TGTGCCATCAGTGAAGACTACGAGCAGTACTTC CAISEDYEQYF
TRBJ2-1 . . TRBV4-3 TGCGCCAGCAGCCAAGTAGAGAGGGGGGGTTACAATGAGCAGTTCTTC CASSQVERGGYNEQFF
TRBJ1-1 . . TRBV5-1 TGCGCCAGCAGCTCCCTGGCGAGGGCGGGGACTGAAGCTTTCTTT CASSSLARAGTEAFF
TRBJ2-2 . . TRBV9 TGTGCCAGCAGCGTAGTTCCCGTATCGAACACCGGGGAGCTGTTTTTT CASSVVPVSNTGELFF
TRBJ1-1 . . TRBV30 TGTGCCTGGGAACCAATCAATCTACGGACCACTGAAGCTTTCTTT CAWEPINLRTTEAFF
TRBJ2-1 . TRBD1 TRBV29-1 TGCAGCGTTGCCCCTTTAGGACAGGGGGGATATGAGCAGTTCTTC CSVAPLGQGGYEQFF
TRBJ2-2 . TRBD2 TRBV5-6 TGTGCCAGCAGCTTGGAGGCAATACTAGCGGGGGGGAACACCGGGGAGCTGTTTTTT CASSLEAILAGGNTGELFF
TRBJ1-1 . TRBD1 TRBV5-4 TGTGCCAGCAGCTCGCGGACAGGGACAACTGAAGCTTTCTTT CASSSRTGTTEAFF
TRBJ1-1 . TRBD1 TRBV5-1 TGCGCCAGCAGCGCCAACAGGGGGGGAGTCACTGAAGCTTTCTTT CASSANRGGVTEAFF
TRBJ2-5 . TRBD1 TRBV9 TGTGCCAGCAGCGTAGAGGGGACAGGGAAAGAGACCCAGTACTTC CASSVEGTGKETQYF
TRBJ1-5 . . TRBV6-5 TGTGCCAGCAGTTACTCCAGGGTGAGCAATCAGCCCCAGCATTTT CASSYSRVSNQPQHF
TRBJ2-6 . . TRBV12-5 TGTGCTAGTGGCATTCGCAGCTCCTCTGGGGCCAACGTCCTGACTTTC CASGIRSSSGANVLTF
TRBJ2-7 . . TRBV7-8 TGTGCCAGCAGCCCTAGTGGGGGGACCTACGAGCAGTACTTC CASSPSGGTYEQYF
TRBJ1-1 . . TRBV19 TGTGCCAGTAGTAAGACCGGGGGGAACACTGAAGCTTTCTTT CASSKTGGNTEAFF
TRBJ1-6 . TRBD1 TRBV10-3 TGTGCCATCAGTGAGTCGACAGGGGAGGGGCGGCCCCTCCACTTT CAISESTGEGRPLHF
TRBJ1-1 . . TRBV6-5 TGTGCCAGCAGGGACGTGAACACTGAAGCTTTCTTT CASRDVNTEAFF